The clone carrying this T cell receptor (beta chain) was observed a few times. The time point is: newly diagnosed GD, antithyroid drugs for less than 3 months. From PBMCs, RNA was extracted and then used to make the TCR library. Sequencing libraries for TCR beta were prepared with iRepertoire HTBI primers and Arm-PCR of CDR3 regions. MiXCR, applied by TCRdb to the multiplex PCR reads, yields one record per CDR3 protein. The sample holds approximately 400,000 distinct CDR3 sequences; approximately 12% are singletons and the top ten take about 19%. Germline CDR1 and CDR2: SGHTA and FQGNSA. CDR3 length: 15 amino acids. This sample was taken from a study of regulatory T cells in long-lasting Graves disease. The same data also contributed to another study, on T cells in Graves' hyperthyroidism and ophthalmopathy.

V usage is TRBV7-2 and J usage is TRBJ2-3, with 10 bases lining up with TRBD1. The last part of the DNA fits TRBJ2-5 better; the J call may be wrong. Sequences were derived from peripheral blood mononuclear cells (PBMCs), sampled at new diagnosis, from a patient treated with antithyroid drugs. The sequence came from a woman under 30 with Graves disease. In DNA form, the CDR3 reads TGTGCCAGCAGCCCACAGACAGGGGGCGCGGAGACCCAGTACTTC. It yields the protein CASSPQTGGAETQYF.